Each of the 5 T cell receptor beta chains below was sequenced from the same sample in a study of blood T cells in healthy people across ages. For the second PCR, which ran for about 7 to 12 cycles, a sample-barcoded 5' primer and a J-beta primer mix were used. TCRdb analysed the 5' RACE reads with MiXCR anew, one entry per CDR3 protein. The repertoire holds about 800,000 distinct CDR3 sequences, with 55% to 70% as singletons. Input material: blood. The origin of the receptors is a man aged 30 to 39 in good health.

The sample holds a few counts of this clonotype. The J gene is TRBJ2-1, the V gene TRBV10-3, with 11 positions matching TRBD2. The CDR3 runs 14 residues. V dropped 7 bases and J dropped 7; count of bases not matched to a gene: 6. Germline V gene sequence: CDR1 ENHRY, CDR2 SYGVKD. In DNA, the CDR3 is TGTGCCATCAAGGAGACTAGCGGGGAAAATGAGCAGTTCTTC. It is translated as CAIKETSGENEQFF.

This clonotype was observed many times. The chain joins TRBV4-2 to TRBJ2-5; D uncertain. This CDR3 is 14 amino acids long. Germline-derived CDR1 and CDR2 are LGHNA and YNFKEQ. V lost 3 bases and J lost 5, with 13 bases in between. The CDR3 bases are TGTGCCAGCAGCCAGTTTGGCGTGGAGGAGACCCAGTACTTC. Its translation: CASSQFGVEETQYF.

The V call is TRBV6-2 or TRBV6-3, the J call TRBJ2-1; no reliable D call. Looked up from germline, CDR1 is MNHEY and CDR2 is SVGEGT. This CDR3 has 17 amino acids. Trimming cost V 5 bases and J 0 bases, with 17 bases left between them. In DNA form, the CDR3 reads TGTGCCAGCAGTCCCTACTTGGGTGCTAGCTCCTACAATGAGCAGTTCTTC. This encodes CASSPYLGASSYNEQFF.

This chain links TRBV5-1 with TRBJ2-7; 9 nucleotides align to TRBD2. The CDR3 has 16 residues. The germline V gene encodes CDR1 SGHRS and CDR2 YFSETQ. The V segment lost 4 bases and the J segment 3 bases; nucleotides outside the gene matches: 11. The CDR3 DNA reads as TGCGCCAGCAGCAAGGACACCGGGACTAGCAACTACGAGCAGTACTTC. Residues: CASSKDTGTSNYEQYF. Full variable domain (missing parts from reference TRBV5-1 and TRBJ2-7): KAGVTQTPRYLIKTRGQQVTLSCSPISGHRSVSWYQQTPGQGLQFLFEYFSETQRNKGNFPGRFSGRQFSNSRSEMNVSTLELGDSALYLCASSKDTGTSNYEQYFGPGTRLTVT.

This chain links TRBV27 with TRBJ2-1; weak D call: TRBD2 (6 bases). The DNA end lines up better with TRBJ2-7; the J call may be wrong. Germline V lookup: CDR1 MNHEY, CDR2 SMNVEV (reference sequence). This CDR3 has 13 amino acids. The CDR3 reads CASKTSPYNEQYF. CDR3 nucleotides: TGTGCCAGCAAGACTAGTCCCTACAATGAGCAGTACTTC.